Listed here are 21 T cell receptor beta chains from one sample, sequenced in a study of T cells in Graves' hyperthyroidism and ophthalmopathy. Amplified TCR beta CDR3 regions derived from RNA transcripts. In the first-round RT-PCR of the TCR CDR3, the HTBI primer set was used. TCRdb called the multiplex PCR reads again in MiXCR, with one record for every CDR3 protein. Here the sample spans 650,000 to 850,000 distinct CDR3 sequences, approximately 19% being singletons. The material sequenced was blood. The receptors here all came from a woman aged 50 to 60 with Graves' hyperthyroidism that later progressed to Graves' ophthalmopathy.

This clonotype was counted at least ten times. The chain couples TRBV29-1 to TRBJ1-1; no clear D gene. The CDR3 has 12 amino acids. The ends were cut back, 1 base at V and 1 base at J, with 4 bases in the middle. Germline assignment: CDR1 SQVTM and CDR2 ANQGSEA. CDR3 sequence reads: CSVEGGNTEAFF. As DNA, the CDR3 is TGCAGCGTTGAAGGGGGGAACACTGAAGCTTTCTTT.

This clonotype showed up just a few times. J is TRBJ1-1 and V is TRBV6-2 or TRBV6-3; perhaps TRBD1 as D (5 bases). Per germline, CDR1 MNHEY and CDR2 SVGEGT. CDR3 length equals 15 residues. The V end was cut by 2 bases, the J end by 0 bases, with 10 bases between. CDR3 bases: TGTGCCAGCAGTTACGACGTGGGGCTGAACACTGAAGCTTTCTTT. Translating it yields CASSYDVGLNTEAFF.

The chain couples TRBV18 to TRBJ2-5, with unresolved D. Per germline, CDR1 KGHSH and CDR2 LQKENI. The CDR3 runs 14 residues. V was shortened by 3 bases and J by 2 bases, with 10 bases between the two germline ends. CDR3 sequence: CASSPSWAQETQYF. The CDR3 bases are TGTGCCAGCTCACCCAGCTGGGCACAAGAGACCCAGTACTTC. Full variable domain (rest looked up from reference TRBV18 and TRBJ2-5): NAGVMQNPRHLVRRRGQEARLRCSPMKGHSHVYWYRQLPEEGLKFMVYLQKENIIDESGMPKERFSAEFPKEGPSILRIQQVVRGDSAAYFCASSPSWAQETQYFGPGTRLLVL.

The CDR3 DNA reads TGCAGTGCGAGGCTAGCGGGGGGCTGGGAGACCCAGTACTTC. It encodes CSARLAGGWETQYF. V and J are TRBV20-1 and TRBJ2-5; 11 bases agree with TRBD2. This CDR3 is 14 amino acids long. Germline V gene sequence: CDR1 DFQATT, CDR2 SNEGSKA (reference sequence). V lost 6 bases and J lost 5; bases outside the gene matches: 8.

This clonotype came up many times. V gene TRBV11-3 combines with J gene TRBJ2-5; TRBD2 matches at 9 bases. This CDR3 contains 16 residues. The V segment lost 5 bases and the J segment 1 base; nucleotides outside the gene matches: 8. Germline values: CDR1 SGHNT, CDR2 YENEEA. CDR3 in DNA: TGTGCCAGCAGCCAGGGCGTTAGCGGGGGCCAAGAGACCCAGTACTTC. It translates to CASSQGVSGGQETQYF.

The V gene is TRBV10-3, the J gene TRBJ1-2; D is uncertain. This CDR3 region has 11 residues. Per germline, CDR1 ENHRY and CDR2 SYGVKD. V was cut by 6 bases and J by 8 bases, with 10 bases left in between. CDR3 protein: CAIRDLRGYTF. The DNA for the CDR3 is TGTGCCATCAGGGACCTTCGGGGCTACACCTTC.

This chain links TRBV29-1 with TRBJ2-1; TRBD2 matches 8 bases. V lost 6 bases, J lost 0 bases, and 7 bases stayed unmatched. The germline CDR1 and CDR2 sequences are SQVTM and ANQGSEA. The CDR3 loop spans 15 amino acids. CDR3 in DNA: TGCAGCGTCCTTAGCGGGGCCAGCTCCTACAATGAGCAGTTCTTC. It yields the protein CSVLSGASSYNEQFF.

This chain uses TRBV28 with TRBJ2-2; D not resolved. Per the germline V gene, CDR1 is MDHEN and CDR2 is SYDVKM. The length of the CDR3 is 13 residues. V was trimmed by 7 bases and J by 4 bases, leaving 10 bases between them. The CDR3 DNA reads as TGTGCCAGCACCTCCCCGATCACCGGGGAGCTGTTTTTT. It specifies CASTSPITGELFF.

The gene calls are TRBV12-3 or TRBV12-4 and TRBJ1-1; TRBD1 agrees at 8 bases. This CDR3 comprises 15 residues. Trimming cost V 2 bases and J 1 base; bases outside gene matches: 3. The DNA of the CDR3 is TGTGCCAGCAGTTTATCAGGGGGCAGGAACACTGAAGCTTTCTTT. It encodes CASSLSGGRNTEAFF.

CDR3 region: CSVESGAEVQETQYF. CDR3 DNA: TGCAGCGTTGAATCGGGGGCCGAGGTCCAAGAGACCCAGTACTTC. J is TRBJ2-5 and V is TRBV29-1; D may be TRBD1 or TRBD2 (6 bases each). The CDR3 length is 15 residues. Germline V gene data show CDR1 as SQVTM and CDR2 as ANQGSEA. V gave up 2 bases and J gave up 1 base, with 14 bases separating them.

J is TRBJ2-7 and V is TRBV2; D possibly corresponds to TRBD2 (5 bases). V was cut by 6 bases and J by 4 bases, with 10 bases left in between. Per the germline V gene, CDR1 is SNHLY and CDR2 is FYNNEI. This CDR3 is 12 amino acids long. In DNA, the CDR3 is TGTGCCAGCAGCGGAGGAGGTTACGAGCAGTACTTC. It specifies CASSGGGYEQYF. The full variable domain, completed using reference TRBV2 and TRBJ2-7, is EPEVTQTPSHQVTQMGQEVILRCVPISNHLYFYWYRQILGQKVEFLVSFYNNEISEKSEIFDDQFSVERPDGSNFTLKIRSTKLEDSAMYFCASSGGGYEQYFGPGTRLTVT.

The chain carries TRBV15 and TRBJ2-7; D tentatively reads TRBD1 or TRBD2 (7 bases each). The V and J ends lost 3 bases and 6 bases respectively, with 21 bases between them. Germline CDR1 LNHNV, CDR2 YYDKDF (reference sequence). The CDR3 has 16 residues. The CDR3 protein is CATSSPSRGGGLEQYF. The CDR3 DNA follows: TGTGCCACCAGCAGTCCGTCCAGGGGAGGGGGCCTCGAGCAGTACTTC.

The genes are TRBV6-1 and TRBJ1-6; D is unresolved. V lost 8 bases to trimming and J lost 1 base, with 12 bases between them. Germline V gives CDR1 MNHNS, CDR2 SASEGT. The CDR3 sequence is 15 residues long. The chain's CDR3 is CASGGPGSYNSPLHF. CDR3 bases: TGTGCCAGCGGAGGACCCGGGTCCTATAATTCACCCCTCCACTTT.

This clonotype was picked up a small number of times. The chain has TRBV15 and TRBJ1-1; D is unresolved. The V and J ends lost 4 bases and 1 base respectively, with 7 bases between them. Germline V gene sequence: CDR1 LNHNV, CDR2 YYDKDF (reference sequence). The CDR3 has 13 residues. The CDR3 here is CATSIEGNTEAFF. The CDR3 DNA reads as TGTGCCACCAGCATTGAGGGGAACACTGAAGCTTTCTTT.

This clonotype was counted many times. The gene calls are TRBV30 and TRBJ2-7; 7 nucleotides line up with TRBD1. Germline CDR1 GTSNPN, CDR2 SVGIG (reference sequence). The CDR3 is made up of 14 amino acids. Germline trimming cut 3 bases from V and 0 bases from J; bases unmatched to any gene: 5. CDR3 in amino acids: CAWSRQGFSYEQYF. In DNA, the CDR3 is TGTGCCTGGAGCCGACAGGGTTTCTCCTACGAGCAGTACTTC.

Comment on this clonotype: The junction departs from the called germline gene at one end, perhaps through a read error. The rearrangement joins TRBV12-3 or TRBV12-4 to TRBJ2-1; TRBD1 matches at 7 bases. The CDR3 runs to 15 residues. CDR3 in DNA: TGTGCCGGCAGACAACAGGGGAGCTCCTACAATGAGCAGTTCTTC. It translates to CAGRQQGSSYNEQFF.

Only a few counts were recorded for this clonotype. The chain has TRBV6-5 and TRBJ1-4; a possible D gene is TRBD1 (5 bases). The germline V and J ends were trimmed by 0 bases and 7 bases, with 9 bases remaining between them. Germline assignment: CDR1 MNHEY and CDR2 SVGAGI. The CDR3 runs 14 residues. CDR3 region: CASSYSGVGEKLFF. The CDR3 DNA reads as TGTGCCAGCAGTTACTCGGGGGTGGGTGAAAAACTGTTTTTT.

This clonotype was seen many times. The genes are TRBV30 and TRBJ1-5, with D perhaps TRBD1 (6 bases). The V and J ends lost 4 bases and 6 bases respectively, with 13 bases between them. The length of the CDR3 is 13 residues. Germline V gives CDR1 GTSNPN, CDR2 SVGIG (reference sequence). Here the CDR3 reads CAWTKGGGQPQHF. For the CDR3, the DNA is TGTGCCTGGACCAAAGGGGGGGGTCAGCCCCAGCATTTT.

This clonotype was counted ten times or more. The chain employs TRBV3-1 and TRBJ1-4; TRBD1 is a possible D gene (5 bases). Germline assignment: CDR1 LGHDT and CDR2 YNNKEL (reference sequence). The CDR3 has 14 amino acids. The V and J ends lost 3 bases and 5 bases respectively, with 10 bases between them. Written as DNA, the CDR3 is TGTGCCAGCAGCCACTGGGACCGAAATGAAAAACTGTTTTTT. It yields the protein CASSHWDRNEKLFF.

This clonotype was seen only a few times. The J gene is TRBJ2-1, the V gene TRBV6-1, with D perhaps matching TRBD1 (6 bases). CDR3 size: 16 residues. Germline CDR1 MNHNS, CDR2 SASEGT. V lost 3 bases, J lost 0 bases, and 12 bases lay in between. The CDR3 DNA reads as TGTGCCAGCAGTGAGGCAAACAGGGACTCCTACAATGAGCAGTTCTTC. This gives the protein CASSEANRDSYNEQFF.

This clonotype was counted many times. V gene TRBV20-1 combines with J gene TRBJ2-7; D not resolved. This CDR3 spans 13 amino acids. V was pared by 6 bases and J by 4 bases, with 16 bases between. CDR1 is DFQATT, CDR2 SNEGSKA, per germline (reference sequence). The CDR3 sequence: CSARHPGRYEQYF. The CDR3, as DNA: TGCAGTGCGAGACACCCGGGCCGGTACGAGCAGTACTTC.